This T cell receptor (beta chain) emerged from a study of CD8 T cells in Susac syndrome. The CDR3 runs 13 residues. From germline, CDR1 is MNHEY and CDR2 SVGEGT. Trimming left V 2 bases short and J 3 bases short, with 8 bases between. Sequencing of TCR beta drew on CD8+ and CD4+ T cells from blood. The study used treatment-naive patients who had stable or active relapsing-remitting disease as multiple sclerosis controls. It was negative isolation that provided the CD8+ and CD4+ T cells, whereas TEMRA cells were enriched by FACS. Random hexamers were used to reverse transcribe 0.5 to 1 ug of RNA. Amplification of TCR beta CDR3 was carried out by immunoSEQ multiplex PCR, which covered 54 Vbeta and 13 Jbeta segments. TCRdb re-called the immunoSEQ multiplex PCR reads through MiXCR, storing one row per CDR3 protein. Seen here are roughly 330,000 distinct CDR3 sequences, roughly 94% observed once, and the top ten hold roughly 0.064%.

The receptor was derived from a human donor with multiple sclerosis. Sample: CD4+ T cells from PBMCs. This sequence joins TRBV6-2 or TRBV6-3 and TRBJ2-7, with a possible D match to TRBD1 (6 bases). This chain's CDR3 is CASSYRDNYEQYF. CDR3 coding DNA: TGTGCCAGCAGTTACAGGGACAACTACGAGCAGTACTTC.